This TCR beta chain was identified during a study of technical replicates of blood from several donors. Clones were sequenced by immunoSEQ multiplex PCR, and TCRdb holds only the in-frame ones, with some missing. The sample records 64,000 or so clones, around 88% being singletons. The junction had 7 bases not matched to a gene; V was cut back by 8 bases and J by 4 bases. The germline gives CDR1 MNHNS, CDR2 SASEGT. The CDR3 covers 14 residues. The TCR was taken from a human donor in good health. Some clones in this sample may be carry-over from other donors' samples. Sequencing was performed on PBMCs. The V call is TRBV6-1, the J call TRBJ2-2, with TRBD1 matching over 7 bases. CDR3 amino acids: CASQGAGGTGELFF. The CDR3 region has the DNA TGTGCCAGCCAAGGGGCAGGGGGCACCGGGGAGCTGTTTTTT.